Shown below are 26 T cell receptor beta chains from a single sample sequenced in a study of cytomegalovirus exposure and HLA in healthy donors. Assay: immunoSEQ multiplex PCR; the TCRdb copy retains only in-frame clones and omits some. The data show tens of thousands of clones, 70% to 90% seen once. Sequenced input: PBMCs. Receptors originate from a young woman in good health and CMV-seropositive.

V gene TRBV11-2 combines with J gene TRBJ1-6; D not resolved. V was cut by 1 base and J by 5 bases, with 6 bases left in between. The germline V gene has CDR1 SGHAT and CDR2 FQNNGV. The CDR3 contains 14 residues. The CDR3 region is CASSLGVDNSPLHF. As DNA, the CDR3 is TGTGCCAGCAGCTTAGGAGTAGATAATTCACCCCTCCACTTT.

J is TRBJ1-5 and V is TRBV30; D is unresolved. The CDR3 is 15 amino acids. Germline V CDR1 and CDR2: GTSNPN, SVGIG (reference sequence). Trimming removed 1 base from V and 6 bases from J, with 16 bases in between. The CDR3 is CAWSGGTGFFQPQHF. The CDR3 DNA sequence: TGTGCCTGGAGTGGTGGTACGGGGTTCTTTCAGCCCCAGCATTTT.

J is TRBJ2-1 and V is TRBV28, with TRBD2 matching over 11 bases. CDR3 length equals 19 residues. Germline V gene lookup returns CDR1 MDHEN and CDR2 SYDVKM. Trimming at V came to 4 bases and at J to 8 bases, leaving 19 bases not matched to a gene. CDR3 in amino acids: CASSSAPYSGRGAQDEQFF. The CDR3, as DNA: TGTGCCAGCAGTTCCGCTCCCTATAGCGGGAGGGGTGCCCAGGATGAGCAGTTCTTC.

A few counts support this clone. The V gene is TRBV7-9, the J gene TRBJ2-7; TRBD1 matches 9 bases. The CDR3 extends over 15 amino acids. With V trimmed by 5 bases and J by 0 bases, 5 bases remained unmatched. CDR1 and CDR2 (germline): SEHNR, FQNEAQ (reference sequence). Written as DNA, the CDR3 is TGTGCCAGCAGCCTGGTGGGACAGGGCTCCTACGAGCAGTACTTC. Residues: CASSLVGQGSYEQYF.

The chain joins TRBV5-1 to TRBJ1-2; D is undetermined. Looked up from germline, CDR1 is SGHRS and CDR2 is YFSETQ. Trimming removed 4 bases at V and 3 bases at J, with 10 bases between. The length of the CDR3 is 13 residues. The CDR3 loop reads CASSGSEYYGYTF. CDR3 DNA: TGCGCCAGCAGCGGCAGCGAATACTATGGCTACACCTTC.

The chain couples TRBV28 to TRBJ2-7, with D maybe TRBD2 (5 bases). Trimming shortened V by 5 bases and J by 2 bases, and 19 bases separated the two germline ends. The CDR3 length is 16 residues. Germline values: CDR1 MDHEN, CDR2 SYDVKM. The CDR3 sequence: CASSPKRGNPTYEQYF. The CDR3, as DNA: TGTGCCAGCAGTCCGAAAAGAGGGAATCCTACCTACGAGCAGTACTTC.

The chain is built from TRBV19 and TRBJ1-1; D is undetermined. CDR3 size: 14 residues. In germline, CDR1 is LNHDA, CDR2 SQIVND (reference sequence). Trimming shortened V by 8 bases and J by 1 base, and 14 bases separated the two germline ends. The CDR3, as DNA: TGTGCCAGTCGGGGAAAGGGAGCGAACACTGAAGCTTTCTTT. It translates to CASRGKGANTEAFF.

This clone has only a few counts. The rearrangement joins TRBV7-5 to TRBJ2-7; TRBD1 reflects the table's D call only, with no check against the DNA. TRBV7-5 corresponds to a pseudogene. There are 12 residues in the CDR3. Here the CDR3 reads CARSPQGYEQYF. CDR3 nucleotide sequence: TGTGCCAGAAGCCCACAGGGCTACGAGCAGTACTTC.

The chain is built from TRBV11-1 and TRBJ2-7, with 9 nucleotides matching TRBD2. Trimming at V came to 5 bases and at J to 3 bases, leaving 20 bases not matched to a gene. The CDR3 is 19 residues long. Germline V gene data show CDR1 as SGHAT and CDR2 as FQDESV (reference sequence). For the CDR3, the DNA is TGTGCCAGCAGCACAACAGGGGATGCCGGCGGGAGGGCCTTCTACGAGCAGTACTTC. Translation gives CASSTTGDAGGRAFYEQYF. Complete variable domain (other parts from reference TRBV11-1 and TRBJ2-7): EAEVAQSPRYKITEKSQAVAFWCDPISGHATLYWYRQILGQGPELLVQFQDESVVDDSQLPKDRFSAERLKGVDSTLKIQPAELGDSAMYLCASSTTGDAGGRAFYEQYFGPGTRLTVT.

Written as DNA, the CDR3 is TGTGCCTGGAGAGTCACCCGGGAGGGAAAACTGTTTTTT. Residues: CAWRVTREGKLFF. This chain connects TRBV30 to TRBJ1-4, with no clear D. The CDR3 is made up of 13 amino acids. Trimming removed 3 bases at V and 10 bases at J, with 15 bases between. In germline, CDR1 is GTSNPN, CDR2 SVGIG (reference sequence). Full variable domain (missing parts from reference TRBV30 and TRBJ1-4): SQTIHQWPATLVQPVGSPLSLECTVEGTSNPNLYWYRQAAGRGLQLLFYSVGIGQISSEVPQNLSASRPQDRQFILSSKKLLLSDSGFYLCAWRVTREGKLFFGSGTQLSVL.

This clone was recorded once. The junction differs from germline at one of its ends, possibly a read error. This chain uses TRBV2 with TRBJ2-1; 8 bases fit TRBD1. The CDR3 is 12 residues long. In germline, CDR1 is SNHLY, CDR2 FYNNEI. DNA for the CDR3: TGTGCCAGCCAATCTACGGGACAGGTCGGCATCTTC. Translation: CASQSTGQVGIF.

V usage is TRBV6-4 and J usage is TRBJ2-2; 9 bases align to TRBD2. Germline V gives CDR1 MRHNA, CDR2 SNTAGT. CDR3 length equals 15 residues. V dropped 0 bases and J dropped 4; count of bases not matched to a gene: 0. The chain's CDR3 is CASSDSSGSTGELFF. The CDR3 DNA is TGTGCCAGCAGTGACTCTAGCGGGAGCACCGGGGAGCTGTTTTTT.

This rearrangement joins TRBV6-1 to TRBJ2-3, with 12 bases lining up with TRBD2. The V segment lost 4 bases and the J segment 1 base; nucleotides outside the gene matches: 6. CDR1 is MNHNS and CDR2 is SASEGT in the germline V gene. The CDR3 has 17 residues. CDR3 nucleotides: TGTGCCAGCAGTGCCCTAGCGGGGGGGCGGGGCACAGATACGCAGTATTTT. It yields the protein CASSALAGGRGTDTQYF.

This sequence joins TRBV4-1 and TRBJ2-1; 9 nucleotides align to TRBD1. V lost 1 base, J lost 9 bases, and 7 bases stayed unmatched. The CDR3 has 15 residues. CDR1 is MGHRA and CDR2 is YSYEKL in the germline V gene. CDR3 in DNA: TGCGCCAGCAGCCAAGTGGGACAGGGTGTGGGTGAGCAGTTCTTC. Translating it yields CASSQVGQGVGEQFF.

The chain couples TRBV10-2 to TRBJ2-1, with 11 bases aligning to TRBD2. Germline CDR1 reads WSHSY; CDR2 reads SAAADI. Trimming took 3 bases from V and 4 from J; bases not matched to a gene: 2. The CDR3 has 15 residues. The CDR3 coding sequence is TGCGCCAGCAGTGACGGGACTAGCGGTTACAATGAGCAGTTCTTC. This encodes CASSDGTSGYNEQFF.

The V gene is TRBV5-1, the J gene TRBJ2-1, with TRBD1 matching 10 bases. After removal of 6 bases from V and 7 bases from J, the junction contained 10 bases not matched to a gene. The CDR3 consists of 15 residues. The germline gives CDR1 SGHRS, CDR2 YFSETQ. CDR3: CASNYRDRGDNEQFF. As DNA, the CDR3 is TGCGCCAGCAATTACCGGGACAGGGGAGATAATGAGCAGTTCTTC. The full variable domain, in which reference TRBV5-1 and TRBJ2-1 provide the parts outside the CDR3, is KAGVTQTPRYLIKTRGQQVTLSCSPISGHRSVSWYQQTPGQGLQFLFEYFSETQRNKGNFPGRFSGRQFSNSRSEMNVSTLELGDSALYLCASNYRDRGDNEQFFGPGTRLTVL.

The V and J genes are TRBV29-1 and TRBJ2-3, with D perhaps TRBD1 (6 bases). Germline loops: CDR1 SQVTM, CDR2 ANQGSEA. The CDR3 is made up of 14 amino acids. The V and J ends lost 4 bases and 8 bases respectively, with 19 bases between them. The DNA for the CDR3 is TGCAGCGTTGTAAGGGGACACGAGGAATTTACGCAGTATTTT. Translation: CSVVRGHEEFTQYF.

The chain couples TRBV28 to TRBJ1-5; D uncertain. CDR1 and CDR2 (germline): MDHEN, SYDVKM. The V and J ends lost 1 base and 7 bases respectively, with 8 bases between them. The CDR3 sequence is 13 residues long. Here the CDR3 reads CASSLLLGQPQHF. CDR3 DNA: TGTGCCAGCAGTTTATTACTAGGACAGCCCCAGCATTTT.

V usage is TRBV9 and J usage is TRBJ2-3; 11 nucleotides match TRBD2. Germline CDR1 SGDLS, CDR2 YYNGEE. There are 17 residues in the CDR3. J lost 2 bases, V lost 3 bases, and 8 bases had no gene match. The DNA for the CDR3 is TGTGCCAGCAGCGCTGGACTAGCGGGTATAGTCACAGATACGCAGTATTTT. Amino acid sequence: CASSAGLAGIVTDTQYF.

This clone was detected once. This chain links TRBV2 with TRBJ2-1, with 7 bases fitting TRBD1. The CDR3 contains 16 residues. With 6 bases clipped from V and 2 bases from J, the junction kept 10 bases outside the gene matches. Germline V gives CDR1 SNHLY, CDR2 FYNNEI. CDR3 in amino acids: CASRSLTQGAYNEQFF. CDR3 nucleotides: TGTGCCAGCAGGTCACTAACCCAGGGGGCCTACAATGAGCAGTTCTTC.

This rearrangement joins TRBV19 to TRBJ2-3, with TRBD2 matching over 9 bases. This CDR3 comprises 13 residues. In germline, CDR1 is LNHDA, CDR2 SQIVND (reference sequence). The trim removed 8 bases at V and 2 bases at J, leaving 2 bases unmatched. The CDR3 region is CASEREDTDTQYF. For the CDR3, the DNA is TGTGCCAGTGAGCGGGAGGACACAGATACGCAGTATTTT. The full variable domain, completed using reference TRBV19 and TRBJ2-3, is DGGITQSPKYLFRKEGQNVTLSCEQNLNHDAMYWYRQDPGQGLRLIYYSQIVNDFQKGDIAEGYSVSREKKESFPLTVTSAQKNPTAFYLCASEREDTDTQYFGPGTRLTVL.

The chain recombines TRBV6-6 with TRBJ2-3; 9 nucleotides line up with TRBD2. The junction had 11 bases not matched to a gene; V was cut back by 8 bases and J by 2 bases. The CDR3 has 16 residues. CDR1 MNHNY and CDR2 SVGAGI come from the germline V gene (reference sequence). The CDR3 bases are TGTGCCAGCGTTGGGGGTAGCGGGGGAACCACAGATACGCAGTATTTT. Translating it yields CASVGGSGGTTDTQYF.

The J gene is TRBJ1-4, the V gene TRBV14, with D unresolved. The CDR3 consists of 15 residues. Germline V lookup: CDR1 SGHDN, CDR2 FVKESK. V was cut by 4 bases and J by 8 bases, with 17 bases left in between. The chain's CDR3 is CASSPRAMGSEKLFF. The CDR3, as DNA: TGTGCCAGCAGCCCTCGAGCAATGGGGAGCGAAAAACTGTTTTTT.

The chain recombines TRBV9 with TRBJ2-7, with 7 bases identical to TRBD1. Germline V gives CDR1 SGDLS, CDR2 YYNGEE. CDR3 length equals 14 residues. V lost 3 bases, J lost 5 bases, and 8 bases stayed unmatched. The CDR3 here is CASSETGKANEQYF. For the CDR3, the DNA is TGTGCCAGCAGCGAGACAGGGAAGGCGAACGAGCAGTACTTC.

The rearrangement joins TRBV4-1 to TRBJ2-7; 8 bases are shared with TRBD1. The CDR3 spans 16 residues. Germline CDR1 and CDR2: MGHRA and YSYEKL. J lost 7 bases, V lost 3 bases, and 14 bases had no gene match. CDR3 protein: CASSQGWGQGAFEQYF. Here the CDR3 DNA reads TGCGCCAGCAGCCAGGGATGGGGGCAGGGGGCGTTTGAGCAGTACTTC.

The chain joins TRBV7-9 to TRBJ2-7, with a tentative D call TRBD2 (6 bases). The CDR3 runs to 15 residues. Trimming took off 5 bases at V and 8 bases at J, with 22 bases between the two ends. Per germline, CDR1 SEHNR and CDR2 FQNEAQ (reference sequence). CDR3 sequence (DNA): TGTGCCAGCAGCACGCAGACGGGAGAAACCACCCAGCAGTACTTC. This gives the protein CASSTQTGETTQQYF.